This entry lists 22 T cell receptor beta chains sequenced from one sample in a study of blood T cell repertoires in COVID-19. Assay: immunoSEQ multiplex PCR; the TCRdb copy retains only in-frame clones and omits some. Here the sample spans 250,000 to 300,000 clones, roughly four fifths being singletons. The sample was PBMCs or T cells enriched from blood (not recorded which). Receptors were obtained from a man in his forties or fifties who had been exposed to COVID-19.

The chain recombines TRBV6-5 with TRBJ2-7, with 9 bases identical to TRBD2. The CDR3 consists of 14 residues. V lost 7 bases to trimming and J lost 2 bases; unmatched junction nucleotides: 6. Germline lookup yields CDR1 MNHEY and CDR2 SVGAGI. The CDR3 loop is CASTNGGRAYEQYF. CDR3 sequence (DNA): TGTGCCAGCACCAACGGCGGGAGGGCCTACGAGCAGTACTTC.

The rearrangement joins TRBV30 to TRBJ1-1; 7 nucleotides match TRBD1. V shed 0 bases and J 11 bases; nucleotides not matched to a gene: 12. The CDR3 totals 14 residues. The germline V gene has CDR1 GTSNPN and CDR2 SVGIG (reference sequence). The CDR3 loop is CAWSVVGGKGAAFF. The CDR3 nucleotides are TGTGCCTGGAGTGTAGTTGGCGGCAAGGGGGCCGCTTTCTTT.

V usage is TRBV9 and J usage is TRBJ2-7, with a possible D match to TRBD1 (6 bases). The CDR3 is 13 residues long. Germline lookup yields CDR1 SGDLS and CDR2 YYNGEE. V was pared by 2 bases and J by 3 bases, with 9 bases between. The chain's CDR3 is CASSVGDNYEQYF. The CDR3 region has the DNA TGTGCCAGCAGCGTGGGGGACAACTACGAGCAGTACTTC.

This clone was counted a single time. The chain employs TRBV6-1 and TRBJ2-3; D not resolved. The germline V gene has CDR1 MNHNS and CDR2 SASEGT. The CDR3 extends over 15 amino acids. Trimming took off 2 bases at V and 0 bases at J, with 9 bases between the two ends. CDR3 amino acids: CASSEMSVSTDTQYF. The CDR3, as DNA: TGTGCCAGCAGTGAAATGTCGGTAAGCACAGATACGCAGTATTTT.

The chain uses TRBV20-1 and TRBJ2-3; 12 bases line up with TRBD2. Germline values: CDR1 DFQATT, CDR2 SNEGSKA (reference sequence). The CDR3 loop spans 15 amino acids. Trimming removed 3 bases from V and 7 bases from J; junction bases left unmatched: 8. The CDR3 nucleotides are TGCAGTGCTAGTCTAACCGGGACTAGCGGGTATACGCAGTATTTT. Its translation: CSASLTGTSGYTQYF.

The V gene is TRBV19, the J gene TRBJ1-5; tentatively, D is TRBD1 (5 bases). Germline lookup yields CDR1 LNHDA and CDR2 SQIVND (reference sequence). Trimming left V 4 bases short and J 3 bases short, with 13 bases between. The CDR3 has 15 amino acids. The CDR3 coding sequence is TGTGCCAGTAGTAGACAGTCGGAAACCAATCAGCCCCAGCATTTT. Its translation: CASSRQSETNQPQHF.

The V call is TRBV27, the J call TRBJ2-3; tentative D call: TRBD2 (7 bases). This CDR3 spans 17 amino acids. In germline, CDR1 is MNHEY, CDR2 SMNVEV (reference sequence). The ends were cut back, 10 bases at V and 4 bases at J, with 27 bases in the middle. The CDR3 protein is CATGRGDYSPGADTQYF. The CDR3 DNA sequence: TGTGCCACCGGAAGGGGGGACTATTCTCCTGGGGCAGATACGCAGTATTTT.

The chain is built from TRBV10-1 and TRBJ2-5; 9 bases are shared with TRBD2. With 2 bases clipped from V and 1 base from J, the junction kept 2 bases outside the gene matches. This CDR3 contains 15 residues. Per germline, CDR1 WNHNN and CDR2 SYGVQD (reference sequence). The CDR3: CASSEPSGAQETQYF. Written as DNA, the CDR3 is TGCGCCAGCAGTGAGCCTAGCGGGGCCCAAGAGACCCAGTACTTC.

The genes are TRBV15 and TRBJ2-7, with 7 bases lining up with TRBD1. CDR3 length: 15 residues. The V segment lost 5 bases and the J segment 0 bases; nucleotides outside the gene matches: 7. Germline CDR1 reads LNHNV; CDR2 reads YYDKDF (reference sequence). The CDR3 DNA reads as TGTGCCACCAGCGAGGGGGCGGGTAACTCCTACGAGCAGTACTTC. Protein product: CATSEGAGNSYEQYF.

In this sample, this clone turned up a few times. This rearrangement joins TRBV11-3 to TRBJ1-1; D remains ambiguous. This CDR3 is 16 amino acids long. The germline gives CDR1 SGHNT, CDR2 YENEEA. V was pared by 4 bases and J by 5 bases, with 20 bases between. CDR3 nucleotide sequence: TGTGCCAGCAGCTCCTACGGACTGTTGGGTTTAACTGAAGCTTTCTTT. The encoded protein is CASSSYGLLGLTEAFF.

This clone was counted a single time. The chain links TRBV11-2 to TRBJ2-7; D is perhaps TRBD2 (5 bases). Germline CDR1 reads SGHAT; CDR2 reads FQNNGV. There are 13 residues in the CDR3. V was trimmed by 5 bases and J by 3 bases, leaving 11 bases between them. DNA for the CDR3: TGTGCCAGCAGCCACCCCCGGGGCTACGAGCAGTACTTC. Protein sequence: CASSHPRGYEQYF.

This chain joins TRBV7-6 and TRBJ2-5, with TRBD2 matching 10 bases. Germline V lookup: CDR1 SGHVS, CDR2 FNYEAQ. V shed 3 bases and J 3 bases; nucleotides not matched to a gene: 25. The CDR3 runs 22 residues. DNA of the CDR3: TGTGCCAGCAGCTTCGACAACCCACACTTATCTAGCGGGAGTGGAAAAAAAGAGACCCAGTACTTC. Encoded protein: CASSFDNPHLSSGSGKKETQYF.

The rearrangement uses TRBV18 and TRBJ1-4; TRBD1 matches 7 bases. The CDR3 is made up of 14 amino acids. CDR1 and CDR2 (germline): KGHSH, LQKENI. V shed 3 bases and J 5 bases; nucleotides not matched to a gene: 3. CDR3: CASSPGQRNEKLFF. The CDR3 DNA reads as TGTGCCAGCTCACCGGGACAGAGAAATGAAAAACTGTTTTTT.

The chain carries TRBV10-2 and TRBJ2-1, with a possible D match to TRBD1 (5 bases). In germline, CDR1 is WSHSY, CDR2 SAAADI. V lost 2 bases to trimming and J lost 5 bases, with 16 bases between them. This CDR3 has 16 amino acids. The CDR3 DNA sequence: TGCGCCAGCAGTGAGCCAAGAACAGGAATCAACAATGAGCAGTTCTTC. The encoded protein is CASSEPRTGINNEQFF.

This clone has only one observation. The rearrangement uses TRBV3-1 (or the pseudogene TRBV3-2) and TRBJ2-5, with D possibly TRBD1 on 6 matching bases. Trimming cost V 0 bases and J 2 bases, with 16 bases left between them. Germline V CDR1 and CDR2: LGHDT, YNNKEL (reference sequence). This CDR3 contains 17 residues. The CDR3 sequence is CASSQEMTRGRQETQYF. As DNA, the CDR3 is TGTGCCAGCAGCCAAGAAATGACCAGGGGCCGTCAAGAGACCCAGTACTTC.

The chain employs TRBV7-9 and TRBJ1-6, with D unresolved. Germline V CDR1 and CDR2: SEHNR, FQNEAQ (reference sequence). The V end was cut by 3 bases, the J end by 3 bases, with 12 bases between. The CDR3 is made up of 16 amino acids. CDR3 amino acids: CASSFSENLYNSPLHF. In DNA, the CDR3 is TGTGCCAGCAGCTTCAGTGAAAACCTCTATAATTCACCCCTCCACTTT.

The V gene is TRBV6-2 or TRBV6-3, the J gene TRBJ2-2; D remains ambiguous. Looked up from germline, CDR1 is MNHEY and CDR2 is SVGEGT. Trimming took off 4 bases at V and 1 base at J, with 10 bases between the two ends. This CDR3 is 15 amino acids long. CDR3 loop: CASSLAIMNTGELFF. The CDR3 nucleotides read TGTGCCAGCAGTTTGGCAATTATGAACACCGGGGAGCTGTTTTTT.

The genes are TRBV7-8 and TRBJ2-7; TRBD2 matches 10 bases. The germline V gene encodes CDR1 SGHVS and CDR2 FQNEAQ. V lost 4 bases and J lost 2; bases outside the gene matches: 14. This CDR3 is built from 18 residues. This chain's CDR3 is CASSSPHVPSGRAYEQYF. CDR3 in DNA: TGTGCCAGCAGCTCCCCACACGTACCCAGCGGGAGGGCCTACGAGCAGTACTTC.

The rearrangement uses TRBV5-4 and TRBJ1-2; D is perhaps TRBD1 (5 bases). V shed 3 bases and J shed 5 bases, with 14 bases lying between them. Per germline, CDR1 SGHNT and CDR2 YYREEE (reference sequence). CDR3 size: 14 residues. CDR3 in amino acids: CASSWTDMSYGYTF. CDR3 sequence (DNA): TGTGCCAGCAGCTGGACGGACATGTCTTATGGCTACACCTTC.

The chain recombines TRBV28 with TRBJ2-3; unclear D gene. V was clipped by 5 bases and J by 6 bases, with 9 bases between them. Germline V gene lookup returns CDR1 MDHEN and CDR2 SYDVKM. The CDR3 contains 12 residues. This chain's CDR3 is CASSPPLDTQYF. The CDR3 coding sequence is TGTGCCAGCAGTCCCCCTCTCGATACGCAGTATTTT.

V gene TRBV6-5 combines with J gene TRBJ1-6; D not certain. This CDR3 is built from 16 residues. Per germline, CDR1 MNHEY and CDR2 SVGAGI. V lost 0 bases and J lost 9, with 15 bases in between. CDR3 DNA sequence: TGTGCCAGCAGTTACTCGGCGTCGGGGATCGGTTCACCCCTCCACTTT. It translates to CASSYSASGIGSPLHF.

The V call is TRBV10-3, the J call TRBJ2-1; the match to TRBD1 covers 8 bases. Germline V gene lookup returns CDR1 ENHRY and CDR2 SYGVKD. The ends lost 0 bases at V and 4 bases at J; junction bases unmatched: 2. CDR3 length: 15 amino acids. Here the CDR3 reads CAISESGQGYNEQFF. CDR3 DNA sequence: TGTGCCATCAGTGAGTCAGGACAGGGATACAATGAGCAGTTCTTC.